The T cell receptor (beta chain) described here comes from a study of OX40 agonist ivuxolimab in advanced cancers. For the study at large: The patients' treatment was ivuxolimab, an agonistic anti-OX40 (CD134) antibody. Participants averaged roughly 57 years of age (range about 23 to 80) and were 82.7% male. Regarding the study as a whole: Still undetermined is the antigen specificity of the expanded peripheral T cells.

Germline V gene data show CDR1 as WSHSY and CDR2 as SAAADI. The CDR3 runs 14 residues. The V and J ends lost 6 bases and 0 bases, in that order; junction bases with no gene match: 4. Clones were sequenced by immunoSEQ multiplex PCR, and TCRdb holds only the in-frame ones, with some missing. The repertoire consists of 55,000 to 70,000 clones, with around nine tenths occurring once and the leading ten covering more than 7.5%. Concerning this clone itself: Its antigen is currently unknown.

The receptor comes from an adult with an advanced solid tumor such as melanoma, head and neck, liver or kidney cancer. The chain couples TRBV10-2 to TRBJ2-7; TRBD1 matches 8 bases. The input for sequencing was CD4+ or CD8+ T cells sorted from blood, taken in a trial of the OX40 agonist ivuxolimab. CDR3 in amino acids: CASSMGQASYEQYF. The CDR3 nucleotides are TGCGCCAGCAGCATGGGACAGGCCTCCTACGAGCAGTACTTC.